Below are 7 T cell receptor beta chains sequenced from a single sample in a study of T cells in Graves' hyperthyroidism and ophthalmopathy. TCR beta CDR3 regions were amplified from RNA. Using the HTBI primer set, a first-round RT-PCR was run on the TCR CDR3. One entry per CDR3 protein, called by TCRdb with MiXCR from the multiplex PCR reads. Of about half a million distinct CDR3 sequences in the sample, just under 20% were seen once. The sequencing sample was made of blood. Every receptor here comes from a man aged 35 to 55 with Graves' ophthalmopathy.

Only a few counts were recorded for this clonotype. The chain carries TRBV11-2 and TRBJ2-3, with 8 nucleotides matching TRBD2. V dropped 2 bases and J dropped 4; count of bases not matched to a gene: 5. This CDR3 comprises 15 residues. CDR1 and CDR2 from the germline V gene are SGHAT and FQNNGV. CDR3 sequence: CASSLSGRGADTQYF. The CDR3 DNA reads TGTGCCAGCAGCTTATCCGGGAGGGGGGCAGATACGCAGTATTTT.

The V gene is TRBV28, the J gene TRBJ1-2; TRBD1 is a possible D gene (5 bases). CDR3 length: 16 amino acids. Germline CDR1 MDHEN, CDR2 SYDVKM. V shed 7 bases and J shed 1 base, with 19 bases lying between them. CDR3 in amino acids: CASTTPAGRGNYGYTF. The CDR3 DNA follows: TGTGCCAGCACCACACCCGCGGGGCGCGGTAACTATGGCTACACCTTC.

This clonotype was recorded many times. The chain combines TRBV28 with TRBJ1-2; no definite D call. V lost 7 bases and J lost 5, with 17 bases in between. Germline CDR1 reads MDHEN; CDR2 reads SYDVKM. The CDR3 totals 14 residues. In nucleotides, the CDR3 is TGTGCCAGCACCGCAGAGCGGGCAGAGTATGGCTACACCTTC. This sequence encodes CASTAERAEYGYTF.

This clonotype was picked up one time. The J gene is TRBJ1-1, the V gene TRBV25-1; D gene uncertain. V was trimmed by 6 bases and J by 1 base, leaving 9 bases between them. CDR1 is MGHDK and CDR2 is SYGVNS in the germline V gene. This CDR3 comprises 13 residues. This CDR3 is CASRLEGNTEAFF. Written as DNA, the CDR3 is TGTGCCAGCAGATTGGAGGGGAACACTGAAGCTTTCTTT.

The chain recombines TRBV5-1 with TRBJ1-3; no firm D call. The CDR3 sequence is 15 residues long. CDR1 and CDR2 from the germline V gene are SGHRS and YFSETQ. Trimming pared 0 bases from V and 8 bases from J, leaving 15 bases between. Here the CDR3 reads CASSLEGAPGDTIYF. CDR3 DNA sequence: TGCGCCAGCAGCTTGGAGGGCGCACCCGGAGACACCATATATTTT.

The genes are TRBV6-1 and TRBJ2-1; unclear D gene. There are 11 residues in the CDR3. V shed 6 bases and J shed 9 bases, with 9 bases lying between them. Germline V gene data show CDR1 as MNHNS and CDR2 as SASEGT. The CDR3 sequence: CASRQLGEQFF. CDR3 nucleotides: TGTGCCAGCAGACAACTTGGTGAGCAGTTCTTC.

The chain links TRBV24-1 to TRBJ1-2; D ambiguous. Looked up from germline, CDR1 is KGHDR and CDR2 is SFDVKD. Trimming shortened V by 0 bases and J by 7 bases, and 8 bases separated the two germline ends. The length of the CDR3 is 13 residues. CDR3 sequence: CATSDLSFLGYTF. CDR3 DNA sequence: TGTGCCACCAGTGATTTGTCTTTTCTTGGCTACACCTTC.